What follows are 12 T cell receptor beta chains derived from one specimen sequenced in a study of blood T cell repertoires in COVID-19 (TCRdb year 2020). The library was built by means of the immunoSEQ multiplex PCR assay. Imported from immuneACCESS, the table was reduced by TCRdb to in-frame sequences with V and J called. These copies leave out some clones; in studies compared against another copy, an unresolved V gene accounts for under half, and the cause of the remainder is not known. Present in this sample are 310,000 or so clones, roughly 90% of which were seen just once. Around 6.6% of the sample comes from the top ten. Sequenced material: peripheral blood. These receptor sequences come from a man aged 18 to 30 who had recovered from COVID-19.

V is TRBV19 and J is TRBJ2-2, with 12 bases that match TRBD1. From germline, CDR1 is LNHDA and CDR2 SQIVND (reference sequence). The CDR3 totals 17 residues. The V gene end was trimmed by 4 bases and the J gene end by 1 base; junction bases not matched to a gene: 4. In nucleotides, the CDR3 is TGTGCCAGTAGTACAGGGACAGGGGGCGTGAACACCGGGGAGCTGTTTTTT. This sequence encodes CASSTGTGGVNTGELFF.

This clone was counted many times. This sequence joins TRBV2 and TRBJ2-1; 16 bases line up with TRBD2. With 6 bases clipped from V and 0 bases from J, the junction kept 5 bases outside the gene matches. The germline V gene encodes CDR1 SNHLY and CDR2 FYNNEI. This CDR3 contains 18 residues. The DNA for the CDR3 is TGTGCCAGCAGGCCGGGACTAGCGGGGGGGAGCTCCTACAATGAGCAGTTCTTC. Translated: CASRPGLAGGSSYNEQFF.

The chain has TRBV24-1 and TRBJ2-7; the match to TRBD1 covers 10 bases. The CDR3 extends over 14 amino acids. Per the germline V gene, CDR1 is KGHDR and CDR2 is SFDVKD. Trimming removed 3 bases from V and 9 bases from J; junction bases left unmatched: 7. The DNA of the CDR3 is TGTGCCACCAGTGATGGGACAGGGGCTACAGGGCAGTACTTC. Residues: CATSDGTGATGQYF.

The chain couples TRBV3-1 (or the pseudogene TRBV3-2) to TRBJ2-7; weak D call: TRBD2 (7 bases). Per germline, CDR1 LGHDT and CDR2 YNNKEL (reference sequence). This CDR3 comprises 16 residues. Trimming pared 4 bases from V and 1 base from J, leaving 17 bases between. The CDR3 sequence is CASSRRPGGASYEQYF. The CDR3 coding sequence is TGTGCCAGCAGCCGCCGACCGGGGGGCGCGTCCTACGAGCAGTACTTC.

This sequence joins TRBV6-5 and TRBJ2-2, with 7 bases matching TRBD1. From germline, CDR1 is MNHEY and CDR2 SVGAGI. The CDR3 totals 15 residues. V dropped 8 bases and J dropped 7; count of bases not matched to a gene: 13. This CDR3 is CASGSAFDRVGELFF. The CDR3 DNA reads TGTGCCAGCGGTTCCGCCTTCGACAGGGTCGGGGAGCTGTTTTTT.

The CDR3 sequence: CSVVGDRVLDTQYF. The CDR3 coding sequence is TGCAGCGTTGTAGGGGACAGGGTATTAGATACGCAGTATTTT. The chain combines TRBV29-1 with TRBJ2-3, with 9 bases matching TRBD1. Losses at the gene ends were 4 bases for V and 5 bases for J; bases not matched to a gene: 7. CDR1 SQVTM and CDR2 ANQGSEA come from the germline V gene. This CDR3 is 14 amino acids long.

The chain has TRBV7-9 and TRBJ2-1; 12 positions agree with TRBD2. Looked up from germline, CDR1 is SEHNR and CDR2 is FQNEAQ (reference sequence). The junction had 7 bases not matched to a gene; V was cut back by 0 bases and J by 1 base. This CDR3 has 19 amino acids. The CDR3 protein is CASSLAMGLAGRSYNEQFF. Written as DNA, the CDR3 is TGTGCCAGCAGCTTAGCTATGGGACTAGCGGGCCGGTCCTACAATGAGCAGTTCTTC. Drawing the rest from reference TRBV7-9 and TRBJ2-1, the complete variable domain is DTGVSQNPRHKITKRGQNVTFRCDPISEHNRLYWYRQTLGQGPEFLTYFQNEAQLEKSRLLSDRFSAERPKGSFSTLEIQRTEQGDSAMYLCASSLAMGLAGRSYNEQFFGPGTRLTVL.

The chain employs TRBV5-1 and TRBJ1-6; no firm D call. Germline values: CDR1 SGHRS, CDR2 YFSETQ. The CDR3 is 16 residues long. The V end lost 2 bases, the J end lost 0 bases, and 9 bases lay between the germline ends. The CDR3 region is CASSLRRSSYNSPLHF. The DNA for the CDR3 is TGCGCCAGCAGCTTACGGAGAAGCTCCTATAATTCACCCCTCCACTTT.

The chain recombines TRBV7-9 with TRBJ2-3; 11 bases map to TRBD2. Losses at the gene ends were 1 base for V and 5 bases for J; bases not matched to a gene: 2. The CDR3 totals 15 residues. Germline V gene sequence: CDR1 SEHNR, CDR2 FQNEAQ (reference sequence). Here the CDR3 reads CASSLVTSGRDTQYF. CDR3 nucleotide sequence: TGTGCCAGCAGCTTAGTCACTAGCGGGAGAGATACGCAGTATTTT. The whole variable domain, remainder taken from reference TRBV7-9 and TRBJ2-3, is DTGVSQNPRHKITKRGQNVTFRCDPISEHNRLYWYRQTLGQGPEFLTYFQNEAQLEKSRLLSDRFSAERPKGSFSTLEIQRTEQGDSAMYLCASSLVTSGRDTQYFGPGTRLTVL.

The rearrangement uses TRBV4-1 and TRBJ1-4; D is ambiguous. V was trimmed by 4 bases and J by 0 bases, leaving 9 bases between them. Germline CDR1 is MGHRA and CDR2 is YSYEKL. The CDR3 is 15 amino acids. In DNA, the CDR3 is TGCGCCAGCAGCCTCCACACCACAACTAATGAAAAACTGTTTTTT. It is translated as CASSLHTTTNEKLFF.

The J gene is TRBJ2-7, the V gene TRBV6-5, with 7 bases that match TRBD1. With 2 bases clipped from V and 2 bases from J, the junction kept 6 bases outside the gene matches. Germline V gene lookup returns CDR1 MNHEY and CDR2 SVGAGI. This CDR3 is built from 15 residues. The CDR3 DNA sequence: TGTGCCAGCAGTTACGATGGACAGGCTGCCTACGAGCAGTACTTC. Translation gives CASSYDGQAAYEQYF.

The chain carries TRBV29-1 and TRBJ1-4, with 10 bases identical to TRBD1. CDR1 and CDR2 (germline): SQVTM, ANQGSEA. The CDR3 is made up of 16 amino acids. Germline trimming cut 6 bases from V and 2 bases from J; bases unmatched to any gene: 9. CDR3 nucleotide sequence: TGCAGCGTCCTCGGACAGGGGGAAGGCACTAATGAAAAACTGTTTTTT. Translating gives CSVLGQGEGTNEKLFF.